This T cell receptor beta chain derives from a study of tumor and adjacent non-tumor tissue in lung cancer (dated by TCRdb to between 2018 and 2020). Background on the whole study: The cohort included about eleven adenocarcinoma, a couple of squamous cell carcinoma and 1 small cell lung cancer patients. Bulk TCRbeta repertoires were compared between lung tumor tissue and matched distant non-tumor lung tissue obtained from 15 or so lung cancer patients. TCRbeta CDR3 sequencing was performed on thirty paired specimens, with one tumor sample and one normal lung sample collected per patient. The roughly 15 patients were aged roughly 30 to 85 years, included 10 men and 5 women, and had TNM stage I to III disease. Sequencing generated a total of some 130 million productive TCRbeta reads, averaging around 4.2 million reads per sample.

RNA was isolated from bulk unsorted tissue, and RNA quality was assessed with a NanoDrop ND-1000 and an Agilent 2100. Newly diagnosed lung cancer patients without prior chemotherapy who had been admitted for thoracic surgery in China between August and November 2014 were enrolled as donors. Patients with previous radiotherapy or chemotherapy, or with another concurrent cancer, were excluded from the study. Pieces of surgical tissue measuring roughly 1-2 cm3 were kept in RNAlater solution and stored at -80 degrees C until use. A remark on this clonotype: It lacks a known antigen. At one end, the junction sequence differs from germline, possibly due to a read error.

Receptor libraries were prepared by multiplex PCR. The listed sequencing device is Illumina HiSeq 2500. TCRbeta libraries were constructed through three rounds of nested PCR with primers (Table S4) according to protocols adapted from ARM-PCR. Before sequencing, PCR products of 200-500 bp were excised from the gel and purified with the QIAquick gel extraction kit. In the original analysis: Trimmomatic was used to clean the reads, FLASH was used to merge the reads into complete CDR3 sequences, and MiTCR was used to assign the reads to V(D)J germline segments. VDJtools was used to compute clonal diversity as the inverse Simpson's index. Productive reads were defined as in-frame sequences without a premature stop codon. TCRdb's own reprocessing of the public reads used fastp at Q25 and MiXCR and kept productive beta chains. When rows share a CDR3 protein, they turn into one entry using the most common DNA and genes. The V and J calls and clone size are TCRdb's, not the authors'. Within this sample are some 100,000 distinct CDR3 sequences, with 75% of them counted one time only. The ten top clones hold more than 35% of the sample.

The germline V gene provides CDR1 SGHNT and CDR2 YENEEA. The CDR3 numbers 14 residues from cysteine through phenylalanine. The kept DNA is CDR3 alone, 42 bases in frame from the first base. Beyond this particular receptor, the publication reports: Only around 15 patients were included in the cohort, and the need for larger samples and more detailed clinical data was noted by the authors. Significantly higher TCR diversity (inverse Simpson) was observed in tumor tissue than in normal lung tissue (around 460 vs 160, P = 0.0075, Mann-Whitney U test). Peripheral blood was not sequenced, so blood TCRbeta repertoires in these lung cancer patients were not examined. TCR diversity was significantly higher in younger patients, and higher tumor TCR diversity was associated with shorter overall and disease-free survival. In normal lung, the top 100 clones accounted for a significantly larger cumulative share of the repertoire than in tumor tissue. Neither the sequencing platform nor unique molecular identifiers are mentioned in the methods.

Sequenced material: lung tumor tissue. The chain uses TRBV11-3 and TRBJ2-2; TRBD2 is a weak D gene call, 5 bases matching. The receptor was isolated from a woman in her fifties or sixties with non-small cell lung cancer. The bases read TGTGCCAGCAGCTTAGTCTCGAACACCGGGAAGCTGTTTTTC. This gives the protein CASSLVSNTGKLFF.